The 20 T cell receptor beta chains listed next were all sequenced from one sample in a study of blood T cell repertoires in COVID-19. TCRdb keeps only in-frame clones here, not all; method: immunoSEQ multiplex PCR. The table lists 45,000 to 60,000 clones, around four fifths of them singletons, with roughly an eighth in the top ten. The sample comprised peripheral blood. The receptors were sampled from a human donor in a cohort sampled during active COVID-19.

V and J are TRBV7-9 and TRBJ1-1; no definite D call. Germline V gene data show CDR1 as SEHNR and CDR2 as FQNEAQ (reference sequence). Trimming removed 1 base from V and 1 base from J, with 10 bases in between. The length of the CDR3 is 15 residues. DNA of the CDR3: TGTGCCAGCAGCTTAGGAGGAACACCGAACACTGAAGCTTTCTTT. It codes for CASSLGGTPNTEAFF.

The chain has TRBV6-6 and TRBJ1-1, with TRBD1 identical over 12 bases. This CDR3 is built from 15 residues. V was clipped by 2 bases and J by 7 bases; unmatched bases: 5. Per germline, CDR1 MNHNY and CDR2 SVGAGI (reference sequence). The CDR3 sequence is CASSYDRDRGLEAFF. DNA for the CDR3: TGTGCCAGCAGTTACGACCGGGACAGGGGGCTTGAAGCTTTCTTT.

The chain links TRBV19 to TRBJ2-3; D perhaps matches TRBD1 (6 bases). With 3 bases removed from V and 4 bases from J, the gap between germline ends came to 17 bases. From germline, CDR1 is LNHDA and CDR2 SQIVND (reference sequence). There are 16 residues in the CDR3. The CDR3 region is CASSIPSGEGPDTQYF. In DNA form, the CDR3 reads TGTGCCAGTAGTATCCCCTCAGGGGAAGGGCCAGATACGCAGTATTTT.

The chain employs TRBV18 and TRBJ2-7; possible D gene TRBD2, 7 bases. Trimming took off 3 bases at V and 1 base at J, with 25 bases between the two ends. CDR3 length: 19 residues. CDR1 KGHSH and CDR2 LQKENI come from the germline V gene. The CDR3 is CASSPLPVRGGGGSYEQYF. The CDR3 bases are TGTGCCAGCTCACCGCTCCCAGTACGCGGAGGGGGGGGATCCTACGAGCAGTACTTC. Drawing the rest from reference TRBV18 and TRBJ2-7, the complete variable domain is NAGVMQNPRHLVRRRGQEARLRCSPMKGHSHVYWYRQLPEEGLKFMVYLQKENIIDESGMPKERFSAEFPKEGPSILRIQQVVRGDSAAYFCASSPLPVRGGGGSYEQYFGPGTRLTVT.

V usage is TRBV12-5 and J usage is TRBJ2-3; 12 bases agree with TRBD2. With V trimmed by 7 bases and J by 5 bases, 7 bases remained unmatched. This CDR3 comprises 15 residues. CDR1 is LGHNT, CDR2 FRNRAP, per germline. CDR3 bases: TGTGCTAGTGCCAAGACTAGCGGGGGAATAGATACGCAGTATTTT. Translation gives CASAKTSGGIDTQYF.

V is TRBV10-3 and J is TRBJ1-1; D is uncertain. The V end was cut by 3 bases, the J end by 6 bases, with 8 bases between. The CDR3 consists of 12 residues. The germline V gene encodes CDR1 ENHRY and CDR2 SYGVKD. CDR3 DNA sequence: TGTGCCATCAGTGATAGGACTGCTGAAGCTTTCTTT. Its translation: CAISDRTAEAFF.

The V gene is TRBV21-1, the J gene TRBJ1-5. TRBV21-1 is flagged as a pseudogene. This CDR3 comprises 17 residues. In DNA form, the CDR3 reads TGTGCCAGCAGCGCTCCCCTCATTCTACTTAGCAATCAGCCCCAGCATTTT. Its translation is CASSAPLILLSNQPQHF.

The chain has TRBV27 and TRBJ1-2; 8 bases are shared with TRBD1. J lost 3 bases, V lost 9 bases, and 9 bases had no gene match. CDR3 length equals 14 residues. Germline V CDR1 and CDR2: MNHEY, SMNVEV (reference sequence). The CDR3 loop is CASGPGGVDYGYTF. CDR3 DNA: TGTGCCAGTGGGCCAGGGGGCGTTGACTATGGCTACACCTTC.

The genes are TRBV6-5 and TRBJ1-6; 10 nucleotides agree with TRBD1. The germline V gene has CDR1 MNHEY and CDR2 SVGAGI. CDR3 size: 15 residues. V was pared by 6 bases and J by 9 bases, with 8 bases of the junction left unmatched. This chain's CDR3 is CASRGQGVTGSPLHF. CDR3 in DNA: TGTGCCAGCAGAGGACAGGGGGTTACAGGTTCACCCCTCCACTTT.

The rearrangement joins TRBV6-5 to TRBJ1-1; D remains unclear. Germline loops: CDR1 MNHEY, CDR2 SVGAGI. The CDR3 runs 13 residues. V lost 6 bases and J lost 1, with 9 bases in between. CDR3 DNA sequence: TGTGCCAGCAGGAGAGGGCCGAACACTGAAGCTTTCTTT. Protein: CASRRGPNTEAFF.

V usage is TRBV11-2 and J usage is TRBJ1-4; maybe TRBD1 (6 bases). Between the trimmed V and J ends, which lost 1 base and 8 bases, there was a span of 14 bases. In germline, CDR1 is SGHAT, CDR2 FQNNGV. The CDR3 covers 15 residues. The CDR3 DNA reads as TGTGCCAGCAGCTTAGCGGGGGGGCTTGTCGAAAAACTGTTTTTT. Encoded protein: CASSLAGGLVEKLFF.

In its sample, this clone was seen a few times. The DNA for the CDR3 is TGTGCCAGCAGCCCAGGACTGTTTCGGAATGGTTTCTTT. Amino acids: CASSPGLFRNGFF. This rearrangement joins TRBV6-2 or TRBV6-3 to TRBJ1-1; D gene uncertain. This CDR3 spans 13 amino acids. The V end was cut by 6 bases, the J end by 13 bases, with 21 bases between. The V gene's germline CDR1 is MNHEY and CDR2 SVGEGT.

The chain employs TRBV7-9 and TRBJ1-3, with D unresolved. The length of the CDR3 is 13 residues. The V gene lost 6 bases and the J gene lost 4 bases, with 10 bases spanning the gap. Per the germline V gene, CDR1 is SEHNR and CDR2 is FQNEAQ (reference sequence). The CDR3 DNA sequence: TGTGCCAGCAGTCTGCTACGGGGAAACACCATATATTTT. Its protein product is CASSLLRGNTIYF.

In this sample, this clone turned up a few times. The chain employs TRBV7-2 and TRBJ2-6; a possible D gene is TRBD1 (5 bases). Germline V gives CDR1 SGHTA, CDR2 FQGNSA. V dropped 4 bases and J dropped 1 base, with 17 bases sitting between them. The CDR3 contains 18 residues. The CDR3 sequence is CASSSTGNPGSGANVLTF. The CDR3 DNA follows: TGTGCCAGCAGCTCCACAGGCAATCCCGGATCTGGGGCCAACGTCCTGACTTTC.

The genes are TRBV7-9 and TRBJ2-1, with TRBD2 matching 8 bases. The V gene's germline CDR1 is SEHNR and CDR2 FQNEAQ (reference sequence). V lost 5 bases, J lost 4 bases, and 10 bases stayed unmatched. The CDR3 runs to 16 residues. The CDR3 DNA sequence: TGTGCCAGCAGCCCGGGGCGGGGGGCCGGATACAATGAGCAGTTCTTC. Its protein product is CASSPGRGAGYNEQFF.

V usage is TRBV6-2 or TRBV6-3 and J usage is TRBJ2-6, with 7 nucleotides matching TRBD1. Germline V lookup: CDR1 MNHEY, CDR2 SVGEGT. The CDR3 spans 17 residues. The V and J ends lost 6 bases and 4 bases, in that order; junction bases with no gene match: 12. The CDR3 DNA sequence: TGTGCCAGCAGCTTACATCTAACAGGGGTCGGGGCCAACGTCCTGACTTTC. Translation gives CASSLHLTGVGANVLTF.

This clone was counted once. The chain couples TRBV5-5 to TRBJ1-1; D is uncertain. The V and J ends lost 4 bases and 7 bases respectively, with 11 bases between them. This CDR3 has 12 residues. Germline values: CDR1 SGHKS, CDR2 YYEKEE (reference sequence). The CDR3 bases are TGTGCCAGCAGCCCCTCACGGTTTGAAGCTTTCTTT. Protein: CASSPSRFEAFF.

This clone has only a few counts. This sequence joins TRBV9 and TRBJ2-2, with D perhaps matching TRBD1 (8 bases). Germline V gene sequence: CDR1 SGDLS, CDR2 YYNGEE. Trimming took 1 base from V and 5 from J, leaving 15 bases between them. The CDR3 sequence is 16 residues long. The CDR3 DNA sequence: TGTGCCAGCAGCGTACGGACAGGGACTAAAACCGGGGAGCTGTTTTTT. This encodes CASSVRTGTKTGELFF.

This chain uses TRBV29-1 with TRBJ1-1; no clear D. The germline gives CDR1 SQVTM, CDR2 ANQGSEA. Trimming removed 7 bases at V and 6 bases at J, with 9 bases between. CDR3 size: 10 residues. The CDR3 protein is CSGYWSEAFF. The CDR3 nucleotides read TGCAGCGGCTACTGGTCTGAAGCTTTCTTT.

The rearrangement uses TRBV19 and TRBJ2-5, with 10 bases identical to TRBD2. Per the germline V gene, CDR1 is LNHDA and CDR2 is SQIVND (reference sequence). The CDR3 contains 13 residues. The V gene end was trimmed by 7 bases and the J gene end by 4 bases; junction bases not matched to a gene: 3. The CDR3 DNA is TGTGCCAGTACGTGGACTAGCGGAGAGACCCAGTACTTC. Protein product: CASTWTSGETQYF.